This T cell receptor (beta chain) was sequenced in a study of identical twins. This clonotype showed up many times. TCRdb re-derived calls from the 5' RACE reads in MiXCR, one entry per CDR3 protein. The sample carries 230,000 or so distinct CDR3 sequences, about 9% recorded once. This sample was shared with a second study, whose subject was yellow fever vaccine responses in identical twins.

The TCR was taken from a young woman in good health. Input material: CD8+ T cells sorted from blood.

The CDR3 DNA reads as TGTGCCACCAGTGATTACACAGCAGATACGCAGTATTTT. Translation: CATSDYTADTQYF. The chain uses TRBV24-1 and TRBJ2-3; no firm D call. This CDR3 spans 13 amino acids. V shed 2 bases and J shed 4 bases, with 6 bases lying between them. CDR1 is KGHDR, CDR2 SFDVKD, per germline.